One sample yielded the 21 T cell receptor beta chains listed below, sequenced in a study of T cell responses to AZD1222 COVID-19 vaccine (dated by TCRdb to the early 2020s). Receptor amplification or capture employed the immunoSEQ multiplex PCR assay. As stored in TCRdb, this immuneACCESS dataset retains in-frame rearrangements with V and J assigned. A fraction of the clones does not appear; measured against another copy, unresolved V genes explain less than half of the discrepancy, and the remainder lacks a known reason. Present in this sample are approximately 100,000 clones, about 92% of which were seen just once. In total, the top ten clones hold approximately 1.3% of the sample. What this sample's time point label stands for: baseline before first vaccination. The sample consisted of peripheral blood, taken on day 0 of AZD1222 vaccination. All receptors come from an adult in good health.

The rearrangement joins TRBV9 to TRBJ1-1, with 9 nucleotides matching TRBD1. Germline values: CDR1 SGDLS, CDR2 YYNGEE. This CDR3 spans 14 amino acids. With V trimmed by 4 bases and J by 4 bases, 5 bases remained unmatched. CDR3 region: CASSTATGGTEAFF. The CDR3 DNA is TGTGCCAGCAGCACGGCGACAGGGGGCACTGAAGCTTTCTTT. Drawing the rest from reference TRBV9 and TRBJ1-1, the complete variable domain is DSGVTQTPKHLITATGQRVTLRCSPRSGDLSVYWYQQSLDQGLQFLIQYYNGEERAKGNILERFSAQQFPDLHSELNLSSLELGDSALYFCASSTATGGTEAFFGQGTRLTVV.

The chain has TRBV27 and TRBJ2-1; TRBD1 might be the D (6 bases). Germline CDR1 reads MNHEY; CDR2 reads SMNVEV (reference sequence). V shed 7 bases and J shed 5 bases, with 12 bases lying between them. The CDR3 runs to 13 residues. As DNA, the CDR3 is TGTGCCAGCACCCGGACAGAAAACAATGAGCAGTTCTTC. It codes for CASTRTENNEQFF.

V gene TRBV6-5 combines with J gene TRBJ2-7, with 7 bases identical to TRBD1. CDR3 length: 14 residues. V lost 2 bases to trimming and J lost 0 bases; unmatched junction nucleotides: 1. CDR1 and CDR2 (germline): MNHEY, SVGAGI. CDR3: CASSYQGVSYEQYF. The CDR3, as DNA: TGTGCCAGCAGTTACCAGGGGGTCTCCTACGAGCAGTACTTC.

V and J are TRBV19 and TRBJ1-4, with D perhaps matching TRBD1 (5 bases). The CDR3 length is 16 residues. Germline loops: CDR1 LNHDA, CDR2 SQIVND (reference sequence). V dropped 3 bases and J dropped 8 bases, with 19 bases sitting between them. As DNA, the CDR3 is TGTGCCAGTAGTATGATTCAGGGTGCCAGGGCGGAAAAACTGTTTTTT. Translated, it gives CASSMIQGARAEKLFF.

The V gene is TRBV7-2, the J gene TRBJ1-1, with D perhaps matching TRBD1 (6 bases). This CDR3 region has 12 residues. V was trimmed by 5 bases and J by 5 bases, leaving 9 bases between them. Germline lookup yields CDR1 SGHTA and CDR2 FQGNSA. CDR3 bases: TGTGCCAGCAGCAACAGGGTGACTGAAGCTTTCTTT. Translating gives CASSNRVTEAFF.

The rearrangement links TRBV19 to TRBJ1-1, with 7 bases identical to TRBD1. The ends lost 5 bases at V and 7 bases at J; junction bases unmatched: 7. This CDR3 comprises 13 residues. Germline assignment: CDR1 LNHDA and CDR2 SQIVND (reference sequence). The CDR3 spells CASSPRGDGEAFF. CDR3 coding DNA: TGTGCCAGTAGTCCCAGGGGGGACGGTGAAGCTTTCTTT.

The chain recombines TRBV28 with TRBJ2-7; D is unresolved. The germline V and J ends were trimmed by 2 bases and 3 bases, with 2 bases remaining between them. The CDR3 is 11 residues long. Per the germline V gene, CDR1 is MDHEN and CDR2 is SYDVKM. This chain's CDR3 is CASSLNYEQYF. The CDR3 nucleotides read TGTGCCAGCAGTTTAAACTACGAGCAGTACTTC.

The V and J genes are TRBV6-2 or TRBV6-3 and TRBJ1-1; D is ambiguous. CDR1 is MNHEY, CDR2 SVGEGT, per germline. The CDR3 has 13 residues. Deletions cut 2 bases from V and 1 base from J, with 5 bases between. Here the CDR3 DNA reads TGTGCCAGCAGTTACGGTAGGAACACTGAAGCTTTCTTT. Its protein product is CASSYGRNTEAFF.

CDR3 residues: CASSIGRASYEQYF. The CDR3 coding sequence is TGTGCCAGTAGTATCGGCAGGGCGAGCTACGAGCAGTACTTC. The chain employs TRBV19 and TRBJ2-7, with D tentatively TRBD1 (5 bases). Germline V CDR1 and CDR2: LNHDA, SQIVND (reference sequence). This CDR3 region has 14 residues. Trimming left V 3 bases short and J 3 bases short, with 12 bases between.

The chain uses TRBV3-1 (or the pseudogene TRBV3-2) and TRBJ1-2, with 10 bases fitting TRBD1. The CDR3 sequence is 14 residues long. Germline values: CDR1 LGHDT, CDR2 YNNKEL (reference sequence). The V and J ends lost 0 bases and 7 bases, in that order; junction bases with no gene match: 2. Written as DNA, the CDR3 is TGTGCCAGCAGCCAAGACGGGACAGGGGTTGGCTACACCTTC. Its protein product is CASSQDGTGVGYTF.

The rearrangement links TRBV5-8 to TRBJ1-2; D not certain. Germline assignment: CDR1 SGHTS and CDR2 YDEGEE. The CDR3 runs 12 residues. Trimming removed 0 bases at V and 7 bases at J, with 7 bases between. This chain's CDR3 is CASSLVPSGYTF. The CDR3, as DNA: TGTGCCAGCAGCTTGGTCCCATCTGGCTACACCTTC. The whole variable domain, filled in from reference TRBV5-8 and TRBJ1-2, reads EAGVTQSPTHLIKTRGQQATLRCSPISGHTSVYWYQQALGLGLQFLLWYDEGEERNRGNFPPRFSGRQFPNYSSELNVNALELEDSALYLCASSLVPSGYTFGSGTRLTVV.

The chain has TRBV3-1 (or the pseudogene TRBV3-2) and TRBJ1-5; D is unresolved. Trimming took 6 bases from V and 2 from J, leaving 11 bases between them. Germline V gene lookup returns CDR1 LGHDT and CDR2 YNNKEL (reference sequence). CDR3 length equals 14 residues. The chain's CDR3 is CASSLSGGNQPQHF. CDR3 nucleotides: TGTGCCAGCAGTCTCTCCGGGGGCAATCAGCCCCAGCATTTT.

CDR3 residues: CAAWPASSGANVLTF. The CDR3 DNA reads as TGTGCCGCTTGGCCGGCGAGCTCTGGGGCCAACGTCCTGACTTTC. The chain joins TRBV6-5 to TRBJ2-6; D is ambiguous. Germline CDR1 and CDR2: MNHEY and SVGAGI. V lost 11 bases to trimming and J lost 0 bases, with 14 bases between them. The CDR3 consists of 15 residues.

The chain links TRBV3-1 (or the pseudogene TRBV3-2) to TRBJ2-7, with 11 bases identical to TRBD2. J was trimmed by 2 bases and V by 4 bases; bases with no gene match: 7. The CDR3 has 16 residues. In germline, CDR1 is LGHDT, CDR2 YNNKEL (reference sequence). CDR3 DNA: TGTGCCAGCAGCCCGAGCACTAGCGGGGGCGCCTACGAGCAGTACTTC. This translates into CASSPSTSGGAYEQYF.

The chain couples TRBV10-3 to TRBJ1-1; D is perhaps TRBD1 (5 bases). The CDR3 totals 13 residues. Trimming removed 8 bases from V and 2 bases from J, with 12 bases in between. Germline V gives CDR1 ENHRY, CDR2 SYGVKD. CDR3 coding DNA: TGTGCCATCGGGAAAGACAGAAACACTGAAGCTTTCTTT. The encoded protein is CAIGKDRNTEAFF.

The V gene is TRBV6-6, the J gene TRBJ2-5; 7 bases align to TRBD2. Germline V gene sequence: CDR1 MNHNY, CDR2 SVGAGI (reference sequence). Trimming at V came to 2 bases and at J to 4 bases, leaving 10 bases not matched to a gene. The CDR3 has 16 amino acids. The CDR3 region is CASSYGSGGKGETQYF. The CDR3 bases are TGTGCCAGCAGTTACGGGTCGGGGGGTAAGGGAGAGACCCAGTACTTC.

This clone showed up just a few times. The rearrangement uses TRBV20-1 and TRBJ2-1; weak D call: TRBD1 (5 bases). Between the trimmed V and J ends, which lost 3 bases and 5 bases, there was a span of 17 bases. Germline V gene lookup returns CDR1 DFQATT and CDR2 SNEGSKA (reference sequence). This CDR3 has 15 residues. CDR3 coding DNA: TGCAGTGCTAGTTCGTCTGGGGCCGGTCACAATGAGCAGTTCTTC. Its protein product is CSASSSGAGHNEQFF.

V usage is TRBV20-1 and J usage is TRBJ1-4; no reliable D call. CDR3 length equals 10 residues. Germline V gene lookup returns CDR1 DFQATT and CDR2 SNEGSKA (reference sequence). Between the trimmed V and J ends, which lost 6 bases and 8 bases, there was a span of 7 bases. The CDR3: CSAPREKLFF. CDR3 nucleotide sequence: TGCAGTGCGCCCAGGGAAAAACTGTTTTTT.

The chain employs TRBV10-2 and TRBJ2-1; 11 nucleotides agree with TRBD2. There are 15 residues in the CDR3. V lost 8 bases to trimming and J lost 9 bases; unmatched junction nucleotides: 12. Germline V CDR1 and CDR2: WSHSY, SAAADI. The CDR3 DNA is TGCGCCAGCCGGAGTCGACTAGCGGGGCTAGGTGAGCAGTTCTTC. Protein sequence: CASRSRLAGLGEQFF.

CDR3 nucleotides: TGTGCCTGGAGTCCCCAGGGCAACTATGGCTACACCTTC. It is translated as CAWSPQGNYGYTF. The V call is TRBV30, the J call TRBJ1-2, with D perhaps TRBD1 (5 bases). V was trimmed by 2 bases and J by 2 bases, leaving 9 bases between them. CDR1 and CDR2 (germline): GTSNPN, SVGIG (reference sequence). This CDR3 is built from 13 residues.

The rearrangement joins TRBV7-2 to TRBJ1-6, with TRBD1 as a possible D gene (6 bases). The V end was cut by 6 bases, the J end by 0 bases, with 9 bases between. Germline CDR1 SGHTA, CDR2 FQGNSA. The CDR3 runs 15 residues. CDR3 amino acids: CASSKGGSYNSPLHF. CDR3 DNA: TGTGCCAGCAGTAAGGGGGGCTCCTATAATTCACCCCTCCACTTT.